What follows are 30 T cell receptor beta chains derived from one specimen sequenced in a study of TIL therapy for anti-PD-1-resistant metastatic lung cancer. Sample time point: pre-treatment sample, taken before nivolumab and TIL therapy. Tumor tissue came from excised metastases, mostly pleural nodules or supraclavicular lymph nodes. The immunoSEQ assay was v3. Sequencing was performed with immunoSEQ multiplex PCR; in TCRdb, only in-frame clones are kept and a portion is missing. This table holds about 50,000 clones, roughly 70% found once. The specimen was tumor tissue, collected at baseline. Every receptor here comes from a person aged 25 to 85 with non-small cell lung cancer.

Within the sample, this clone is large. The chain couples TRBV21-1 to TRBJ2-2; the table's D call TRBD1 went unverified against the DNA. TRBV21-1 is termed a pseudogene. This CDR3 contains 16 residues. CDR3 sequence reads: CASSTRSGQPTGELFF. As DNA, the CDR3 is TGTGCCAGCAGCACACGATCGGGACAGCCTACCGGGGAGCTGTTTTTT.

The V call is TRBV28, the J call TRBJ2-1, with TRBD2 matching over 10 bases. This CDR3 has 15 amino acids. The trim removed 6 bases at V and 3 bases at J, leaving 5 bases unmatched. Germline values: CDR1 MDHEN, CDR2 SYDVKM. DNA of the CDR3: TGTGCCAGCAGGGAGGCTAGCGGGAGCTACAATGAGCAGTTCTTC. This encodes CASREASGSYNEQFF.

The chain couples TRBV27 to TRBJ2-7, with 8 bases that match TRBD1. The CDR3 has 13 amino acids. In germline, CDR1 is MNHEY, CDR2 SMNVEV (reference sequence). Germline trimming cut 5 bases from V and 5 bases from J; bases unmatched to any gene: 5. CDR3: CASSQQGAHEQYF. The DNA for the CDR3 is TGTGCCAGCAGTCAGCAGGGGGCCCACGAGCAGTACTTC.

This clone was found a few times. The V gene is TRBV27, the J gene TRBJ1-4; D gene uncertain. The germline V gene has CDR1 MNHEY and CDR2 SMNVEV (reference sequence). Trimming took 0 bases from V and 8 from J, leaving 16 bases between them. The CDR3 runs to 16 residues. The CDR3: CASSLSDPPTVEKLFF. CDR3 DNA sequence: TGTGCCAGCAGTTTATCGGACCCTCCCACCGTCGAAAAACTGTTTTTT. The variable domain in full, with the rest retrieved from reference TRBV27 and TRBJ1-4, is EAQVTQNPRYLITVTGKKLTVTCSQNMNHEYMSWYRQDPGLGLRQIYYSMNVEVTDKGDVPEGYKVSRKEKRNFPLILESPSPNQTSLYFCASSLSDPPTVEKLFFGSGTQLSVL.

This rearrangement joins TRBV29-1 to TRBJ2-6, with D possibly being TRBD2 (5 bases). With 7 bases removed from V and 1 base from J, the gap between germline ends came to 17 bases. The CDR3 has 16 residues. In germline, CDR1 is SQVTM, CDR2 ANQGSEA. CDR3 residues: CSATEETSSGANVLTF. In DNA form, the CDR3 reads TGCAGCGCCACGGAGGAAACGTCGTCTGGGGCCAACGTCCTGACTTTC.

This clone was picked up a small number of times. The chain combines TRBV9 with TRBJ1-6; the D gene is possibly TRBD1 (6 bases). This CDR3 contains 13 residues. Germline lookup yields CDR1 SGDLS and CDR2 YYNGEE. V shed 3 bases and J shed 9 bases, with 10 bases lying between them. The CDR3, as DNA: TGTGCCAGCAGCGGGGACACCTCTTCACCCCTCCACTTT. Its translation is CASSGDTSSPLHF.

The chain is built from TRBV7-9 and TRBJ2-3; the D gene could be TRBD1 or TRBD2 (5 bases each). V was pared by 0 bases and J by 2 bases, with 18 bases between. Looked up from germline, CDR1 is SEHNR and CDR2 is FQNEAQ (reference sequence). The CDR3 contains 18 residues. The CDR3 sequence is CASSLARGDLRFTDTQYF. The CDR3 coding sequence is TGTGCCAGCAGCTTAGCCCGAGGGGACCTCCGGTTCACAGATACGCAGTATTTT.

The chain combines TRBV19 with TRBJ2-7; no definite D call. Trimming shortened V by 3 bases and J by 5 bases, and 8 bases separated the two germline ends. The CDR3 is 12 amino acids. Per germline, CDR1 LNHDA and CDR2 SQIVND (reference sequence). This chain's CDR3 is CASSMTENEQYF. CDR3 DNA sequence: TGTGCCAGTAGTATGACCGAAAACGAGCAGTACTTC. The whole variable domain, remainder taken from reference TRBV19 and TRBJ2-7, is DGGITQSPKYLFRKEGQNVTLSCEQNLNHDAMYWYRQDPGQGLRLIYYSQIVNDFQKGDIAEGYSVSREKKESFPLTVTSAQKNPTAFYLCASSMTENEQYFGPGTRLTVT.

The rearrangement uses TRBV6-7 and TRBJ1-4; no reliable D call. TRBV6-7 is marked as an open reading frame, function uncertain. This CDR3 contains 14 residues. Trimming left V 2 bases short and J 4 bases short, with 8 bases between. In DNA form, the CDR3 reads TGTGCCAGCAGTTACCCGAACTTTAATGAAAAACTGTTTTTT. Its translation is CASSYPNFNEKLFF.

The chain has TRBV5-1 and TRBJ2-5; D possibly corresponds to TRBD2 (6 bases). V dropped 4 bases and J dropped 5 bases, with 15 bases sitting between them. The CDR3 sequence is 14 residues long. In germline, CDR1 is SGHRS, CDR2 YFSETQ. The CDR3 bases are TGCGCCAGCAGCCGTGGGGGGACCGAGGAGACCCAGTACTTC. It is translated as CASSRGGTEETQYF.

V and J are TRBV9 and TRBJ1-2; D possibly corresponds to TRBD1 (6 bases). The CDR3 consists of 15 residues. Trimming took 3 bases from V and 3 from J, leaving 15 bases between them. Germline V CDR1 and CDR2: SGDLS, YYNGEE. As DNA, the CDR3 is TGTGCCAGCAGCGCAACGTTAGGACAGCACTATGGCTACACCTTC. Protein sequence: CASSATLGQHYGYTF.

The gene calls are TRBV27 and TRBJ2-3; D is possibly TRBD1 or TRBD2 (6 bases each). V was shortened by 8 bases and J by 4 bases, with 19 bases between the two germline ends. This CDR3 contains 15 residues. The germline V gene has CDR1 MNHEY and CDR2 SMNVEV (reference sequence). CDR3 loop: CASLRSAGEADTQYF. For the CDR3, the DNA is TGTGCCAGCCTTCGCTCGGCAGGGGAGGCAGATACGCAGTATTTT.

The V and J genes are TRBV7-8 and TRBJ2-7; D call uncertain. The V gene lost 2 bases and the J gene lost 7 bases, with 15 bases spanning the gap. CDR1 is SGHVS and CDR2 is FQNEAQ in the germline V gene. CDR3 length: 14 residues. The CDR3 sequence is CASSLLILVGEQYF. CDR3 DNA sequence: TGTGCCAGCAGCTTACTAATCTTGGTTGGAGAGCAGTACTTC.

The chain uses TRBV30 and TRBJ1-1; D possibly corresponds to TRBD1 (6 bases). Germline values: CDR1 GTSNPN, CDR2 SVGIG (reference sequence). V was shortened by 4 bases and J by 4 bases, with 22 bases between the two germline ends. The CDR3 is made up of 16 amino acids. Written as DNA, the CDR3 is TGTGCCTGGACTCAGCCCGGCAGGGGTACGGGCACTGAAGCTTTCTTT. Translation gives CAWTQPGRGTGTEAFF.

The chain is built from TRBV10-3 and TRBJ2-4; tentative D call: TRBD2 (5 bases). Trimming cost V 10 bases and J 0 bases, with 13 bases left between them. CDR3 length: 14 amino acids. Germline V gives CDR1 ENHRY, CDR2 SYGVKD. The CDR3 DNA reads TGTGCCACCACAGCGGACCAAGCCAAAAACATTCAGTACTTC. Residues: CATTADQAKNIQYF.

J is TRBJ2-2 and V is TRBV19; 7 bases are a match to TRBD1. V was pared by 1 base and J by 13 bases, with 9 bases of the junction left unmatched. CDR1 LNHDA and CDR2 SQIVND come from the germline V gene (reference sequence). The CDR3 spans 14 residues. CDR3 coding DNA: TGTGCCAGTAGTATAGGGACAGGACGTCACGGGCTGTTTTTT. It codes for CASSIGTGRHGLFF.

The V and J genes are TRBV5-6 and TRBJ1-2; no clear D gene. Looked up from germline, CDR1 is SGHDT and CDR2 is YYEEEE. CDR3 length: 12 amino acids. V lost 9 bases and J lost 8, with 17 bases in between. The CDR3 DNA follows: TGTGCCACCTCACCGCAGAATAAAGGCTACACCTTC. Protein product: CATSPQNKGYTF.

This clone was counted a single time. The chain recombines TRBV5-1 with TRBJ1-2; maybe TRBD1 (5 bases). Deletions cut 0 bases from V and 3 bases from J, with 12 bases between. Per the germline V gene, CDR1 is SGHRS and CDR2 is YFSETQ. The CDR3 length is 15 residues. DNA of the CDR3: TGCGCCAGCAGCTTGGAGGTTGGGGCCGACTATGGCTACACCTTC. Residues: CASSLEVGADYGYTF.

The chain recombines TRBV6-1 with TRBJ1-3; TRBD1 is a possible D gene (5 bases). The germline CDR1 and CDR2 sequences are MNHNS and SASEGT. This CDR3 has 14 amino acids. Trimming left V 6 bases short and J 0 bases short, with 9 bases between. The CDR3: CASRIDSSGNTIYF. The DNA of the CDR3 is TGTGCCAGCAGGATAGACAGCTCTGGAAACACCATATATTTT.

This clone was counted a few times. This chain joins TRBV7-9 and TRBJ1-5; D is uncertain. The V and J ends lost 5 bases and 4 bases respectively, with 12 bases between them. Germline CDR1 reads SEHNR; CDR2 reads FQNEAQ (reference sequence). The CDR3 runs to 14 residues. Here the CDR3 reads CASSPLSGNQPQHF. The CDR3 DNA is TGTGCCAGCAGCCCCCTTAGCGGTAATCAGCCCCAGCATTTT.

The CDR3 region is CASGLAGVHEQYF. Here the CDR3 DNA reads TGCGCCAGCGGACTAGCGGGAGTCCACGAGCAGTACTTC. This chain connects TRBV10-2 to TRBJ2-7; 13 bases agree with TRBD2. Germline loops: CDR1 WSHSY, CDR2 SAAADI. The ends lost 8 bases at V and 5 bases at J; junction bases unmatched: 3. CDR3 length: 13 residues.

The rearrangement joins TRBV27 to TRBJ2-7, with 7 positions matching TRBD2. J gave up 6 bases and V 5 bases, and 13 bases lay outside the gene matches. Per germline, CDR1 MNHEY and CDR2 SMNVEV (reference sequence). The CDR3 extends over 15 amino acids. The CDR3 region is CASSPPGLGRSEQYF. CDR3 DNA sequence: TGTGCCAGCAGTCCGCCCGGACTAGGCCGCTCCGAGCAGTACTTC.

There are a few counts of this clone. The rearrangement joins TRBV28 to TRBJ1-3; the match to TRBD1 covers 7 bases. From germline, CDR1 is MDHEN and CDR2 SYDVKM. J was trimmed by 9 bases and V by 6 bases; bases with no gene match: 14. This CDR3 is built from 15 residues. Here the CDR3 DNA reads TGTGCCAGCAGCTTACGGGACAGTGCGGTTAGCACCATATATTTT. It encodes CASSLRDSAVSTIYF.

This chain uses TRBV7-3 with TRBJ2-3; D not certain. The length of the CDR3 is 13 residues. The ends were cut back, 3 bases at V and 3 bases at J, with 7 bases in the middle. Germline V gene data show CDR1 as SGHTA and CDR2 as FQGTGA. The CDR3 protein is CASSLPATDTQYF. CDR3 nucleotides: TGTGCCAGCAGCTTGCCTGCGACAGATACGCAGTATTTT.

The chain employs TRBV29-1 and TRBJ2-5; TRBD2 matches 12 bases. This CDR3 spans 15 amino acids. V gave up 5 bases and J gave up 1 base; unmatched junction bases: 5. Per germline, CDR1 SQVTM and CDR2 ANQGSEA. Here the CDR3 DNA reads TGCAGCGTTAGACTAGCGGGGGCGCCCCAAGAGACCCAGTACTTC. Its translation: CSVRLAGAPQETQYF.

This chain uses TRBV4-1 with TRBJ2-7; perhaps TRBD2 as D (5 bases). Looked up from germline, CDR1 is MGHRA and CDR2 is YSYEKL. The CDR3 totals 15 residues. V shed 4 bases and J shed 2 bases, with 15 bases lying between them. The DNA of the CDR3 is TGCGCCAGCAGCCTCTCTTCACGAGGGCCCTACGAGCAGTACTTC. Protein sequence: CASSLSSRGPYEQYF.

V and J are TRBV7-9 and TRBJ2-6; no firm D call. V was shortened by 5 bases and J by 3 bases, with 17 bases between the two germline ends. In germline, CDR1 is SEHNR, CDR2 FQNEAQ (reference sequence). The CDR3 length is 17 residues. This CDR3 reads CASSPRAGSFGANVLTF. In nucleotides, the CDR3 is TGTGCCAGCAGCCCCCGGGCAGGAAGTTTTGGGGCCAACGTCCTGACTTTC.

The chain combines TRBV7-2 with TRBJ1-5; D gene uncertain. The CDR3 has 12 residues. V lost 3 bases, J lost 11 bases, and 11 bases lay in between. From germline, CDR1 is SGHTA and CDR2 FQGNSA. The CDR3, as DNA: TGTGCCAGCAGCTTTACCTGGGGAGCCCAGCATTTT. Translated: CASSFTWGAQHF.

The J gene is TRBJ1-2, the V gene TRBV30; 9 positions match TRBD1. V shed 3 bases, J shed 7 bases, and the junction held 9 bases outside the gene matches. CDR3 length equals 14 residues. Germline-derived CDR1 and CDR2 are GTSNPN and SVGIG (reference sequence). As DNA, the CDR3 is TGTGCCTGGAGCGCCGGGACAGGGAATACTGGCTACACCTTC. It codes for CAWSAGTGNTGYTF.

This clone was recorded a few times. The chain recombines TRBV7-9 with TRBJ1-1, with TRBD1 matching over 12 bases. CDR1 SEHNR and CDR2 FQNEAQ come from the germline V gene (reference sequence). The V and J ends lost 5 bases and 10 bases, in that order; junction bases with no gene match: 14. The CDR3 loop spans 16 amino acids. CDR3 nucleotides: TGTGCCAGCAGCGTAGGGACAGGGGGCGTCATTAACGGAGCTTTCTTT. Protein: CASSVGTGGVINGAFF.